Presented here are 17 T cell receptor beta chains from one specimen sequenced in a study of blood T cell repertoires in COVID-19. TCRdb's table, derived via immunoSEQ multiplex PCR, lists solely in-frame clones and lacks some. This sample has roughly 150,000 clones, with about 80% found just once. Source material: peripheral blood. The origin of the receptors is a man aged 55-75 years with acute or convalescent COVID-19.

The rearrangement links TRBV24-1 to TRBJ1-2, with 9 bases fitting TRBD1. The CDR3 runs to 14 residues. The V gene end was trimmed by 4 bases and the J gene end by 8 bases; junction bases not matched to a gene: 7. CDR1 and CDR2 (germline): KGHDR, SFDVKD. The CDR3 loop reads CATSDQDRGDGYTF. The CDR3 DNA follows: TGTGCCACCAGTGACCAGGACAGGGGAGACGGCTACACCTTC.

The sample holds one count of this clone. Written as DNA, the CDR3 is TGTGCCAGCAGCGGACAGGGCGGAGTTGGCTACACCTTC. Translated: CASSGQGGVGYTF. The chain employs TRBV6-4 and TRBJ1-2; 8 bases match TRBD1. Germline V gives CDR1 MRHNA, CDR2 SNTAGT. The CDR3 is made up of 13 amino acids. V lost 6 bases to trimming and J lost 7 bases; unmatched junction nucleotides: 7.

The V call is TRBV12-3 or TRBV12-4, the J call TRBJ2-7; D is unclear. This CDR3 spans 11 amino acids. V was clipped by 9 bases and J by 5 bases, with 11 bases between them. Written as DNA, the CDR3 is TGTGCCAGTTCCAACAGAAACGAGCAGTACTTC. Translating it yields CASSNRNEQYF.

The chain links TRBV7-3 to TRBJ2-1; 8 bases map to TRBD2. The J segment lost 10 bases and the V segment lost 5 bases, leaving 7 bases of the junction unmatched. The CDR3 loop spans 13 amino acids. Germline V CDR1 and CDR2: SGHTA, FQGTGA. The CDR3 loop is CASSPSGSGEQFF. The CDR3 nucleotides read TGTGCCAGCAGCCCAAGCGGGAGCGGCGAGCAGTTCTTC.

This clone was found once. The rearrangement links TRBV2 to TRBJ1-2, with 12 bases matching TRBD1. This CDR3 is built from 13 residues. J gave up 6 bases and V 6 bases, and 2 bases lay outside the gene matches. Looked up from germline, CDR1 is SNHLY and CDR2 is FYNNEI. The CDR3 coding sequence is TGTGCCAGCAGGGGACAGGGGGCCAATGGCTACACCTTC. Residues: CASRGQGANGYTF.

This rearrangement joins TRBV24-1 to TRBJ2-2, with D maybe TRBD2 (5 bases). This CDR3 is built from 15 residues. CDR1 is KGHDR and CDR2 is SFDVKD in the germline V gene. The V end lost 7 bases, the J end lost 0 bases, and 11 bases lay between the germline ends. The CDR3 sequence: CATSGNNANTGELFF. The CDR3 coding sequence is TGTGCCACCAGCGGGAATAACGCGAACACCGGGGAGCTGTTTTTT.

The V gene is TRBV7-9, the J gene TRBJ1-2, with unresolved D. Germline CDR1 is SEHNR and CDR2 is FQNEAQ (reference sequence). V was clipped by 3 bases and J by 1 base, with 9 bases between them. The CDR3 is 14 residues long. CDR3 sequence reads: CASSLGGDNYGYTF. Here the CDR3 DNA reads TGTGCCAGCAGCTTGGGTGGAGATAACTATGGCTACACCTTC.

A single count supports this clone. The chain links TRBV6-6 to TRBJ2-1, with a weak D call TRBD2 (6 bases). CDR1 is MNHNY and CDR2 is SVGAGI in the germline V gene (reference sequence). The CDR3 length is 13 residues. Trimming stripped 8 bases from V and 5 bases from J, with 13 bases between. The CDR3 DNA reads as TGTGCCAGCGGGTTAGCGGTAGACAATGAGCAGTTCTTC. Its protein is CASGLAVDNEQFF.

The chain uses TRBV24-1 and TRBJ2-1; 7 bases are a match to TRBD1. Trimming cost V 4 bases and J 6 bases; bases outside gene matches: 5. This CDR3 is built from 14 residues. Germline values: CDR1 KGHDR, CDR2 SFDVKD. The CDR3 sequence is CATSDNRGLNEQFF. In nucleotides, the CDR3 is TGTGCCACCAGTGACAACAGGGGCCTCAATGAGCAGTTCTTC.

As for this clone: This sample also contains other DNA sequences that code for the same CDR3. The V gene is TRBV12-3 or TRBV12-4, the J gene TRBJ2-1, with unresolved D. This CDR3 is 13 amino acids long. V shed 1 base and J shed 3 bases, with 4 bases lying between them. The CDR3 protein is CASSLDSYNEQFF. The CDR3 DNA is TGTGCCAGCAGTTTAGACAGCTACAATGAGCAGTTCTTC.

The chain recombines TRBV12-3 or TRBV12-4 with TRBJ1-5; no clear D gene. V lost 3 bases to trimming and J lost 7 bases, with 10 bases between them. The CDR3 has 13 residues. DNA for the CDR3: TGTGCCAGCAGTTTCTTGCAGGAACAGCCCCAGCATTTT. Encoded protein: CASSFLQEQPQHF.

This chain's CDR3 is CASSQGLAGRDTQYF. The CDR3 DNA follows: TGTGCCAGCAGCCAAGGTCTAGCGGGGAGAGATACGCAGTATTTT. V gene TRBV14 combines with J gene TRBJ2-3; TRBD2 matches 9 bases. This CDR3 spans 15 amino acids. Looked up from germline, CDR1 is SGHDN and CDR2 is FVKESK. Trimming at V came to 1 base and at J to 5 bases, leaving 4 bases not matched to a gene.

V usage is TRBV3-1 (or the pseudogene TRBV3-2) and J usage is TRBJ2-5; D is perhaps TRBD2 (6 bases). Germline loops: CDR1 LGHDT, CDR2 YNNKEL (reference sequence). CDR3 length: 15 amino acids. V lost 4 bases, J lost 8 bases, and 20 bases lay in between. This CDR3 is CASSPGLRGPLTQYF. CDR3 nucleotides: TGTGCCAGCAGCCCGGGGCTGCGGGGCCCCTTAACCCAGTACTTC.

In this sample, this clone turned up a few times. The V call is TRBV9, the J call TRBJ2-1, with 9 nucleotides matching TRBD2. V lost 0 bases to trimming and J lost 6 bases; unmatched junction nucleotides: 10. Germline V gene data show CDR1 as SGDLS and CDR2 as YYNGEE. CDR3 size: 17 residues. The chain's CDR3 is CASSVGLAGGLLNEQFF. CDR3 DNA: TGTGCCAGCAGCGTAGGTTTGGCGGGGGGGCTCCTCAATGAGCAGTTCTTC.

Concerning this clone itself: Other DNA sequences within the sample encode an identical CDR3. CDR3: CASSAQGNYGYTF. CDR3 coding DNA: TGTGCCAGTAGTGCACAGGGGAACTATGGCTACACCTTC. The chain joins TRBV6-6 to TRBJ1-2; 7 nucleotides align to TRBD1. Germline V gives CDR1 MNHNY, CDR2 SVGAGI (reference sequence). The CDR3 consists of 13 residues. The J segment lost 2 bases and the V segment lost 9 bases, leaving 6 bases of the junction unmatched.

V is TRBV11-2 and J is TRBJ1-6; 7 nucleotides align to TRBD1. CDR1 is SGHAT and CDR2 is FQNNGV in the germline V gene. The CDR3 length is 14 residues. Losses at the gene ends were 2 bases for V and 7 bases for J; bases not matched to a gene: 2. CDR3 DNA: TGTGCCAGCAGCTTACAGACAGGGAATTCACCCCTCCACTTT. This gives the protein CASSLQTGNSPLHF.

V gene TRBV19 combines with J gene TRBJ2-7; 10 bases match TRBD2. Germline CDR1 reads LNHDA; CDR2 reads SQIVND (reference sequence). After removal of 7 bases from V and 6 bases from J, the junction contained 12 bases not matched to a gene. This CDR3 has 15 amino acids. The CDR3 loop is CASIPGLADPSEQYF. DNA for the CDR3: TGTGCCAGTATCCCAGGACTAGCGGACCCTAGCGAGCAGTACTTC.